The rows below give T cell receptor beta chains drawn from one sample of a study of metastatic and nonmetastatic thyroid tumors. TCRdb recomputed clones from the PCR reads via MiXCR. This repertoire shows 70,000 or so clones, 13% to 15% found once; its top ten account for about 6%. The sequenced material came from blood. The receptors were sampled from a male donor with papillary thyroid cancer or a benign thyroid nodule (not recorded which). Some clones in this sample may be carry-over from other donors' samples. CDR3s include the opening cysteine and the closing phenylalanine or tryptophan.

J	V	CDR3
TRBJ2-7	TRBV4-1	CASSARAGSYEQYF
TRBJ2-2	TRBV9	CASSPRGSGTTGELFF
TRBJ1-1	TRBV11-3	CASSLGPGTEAFF
TRBJ1-3	TRBV6-2/TRBV6-3	CASSYGRGSGNTIYF
TRBJ2-7	TRBV7-2	CASILARGVYEQYF
TRBJ2-7	TRBV7-8	CASSLIGYEQYF
TRBJ2-5	TRBV7-8	CASSFGTMIQDTQYF
TRBJ2-3	TRBV5-1	CASSLAYSTDTQYF
TRBJ2-3	TRBV12-3/TRBV12-4	CASSPDVGVTDTQYF
TRBJ1-6	TRBV19	CASSLPRGSPLHF
TRBJ1-1	TRBV6-1	CASSESSDSPKDFF
TRBJ2-2	TRBV12-3/TRBV12-4	CAWEERAGELFF
TRBJ1-1	TRBV30	CAWSVQRDTEAFF
TRBJ1-4	TRBV2	CASSPTGLNEKLFF
TRBJ1-6	TRBV6-1	CASQQGYYNSPLHF
TRBJ2-7	TRBV19	CASSTYSLGTIMTEQYF
TRBJ1-5	TRBV4-1	CASSQEDRGHQPQHF
TRBJ2-5	TRBV10-2	CASKRDRDRQETQYF
TRBJ2-2	TRBV4-1	CASSPIEGDTGELFF
TRBJ1-3	TRBV11-2	CASSLGDSGNTIYF
TRBJ1-1	TRBV6-1	CASSPWTGPTEAFF
TRBJ2-5	TRBV5-1	CASSLVRVWETQYF
TRBJ2-1	TRBV19	CASIGAGGWNEQFF
TRBJ2-3	TRBV19	CASNKASGTDTQYF
TRBJ1-1	TRBV14	CASSQSSRGADTEAFF
TRBJ1-2	TRBV11-2	CASSPSLGQFKANYGYTF
TRBJ1-5	TRBV18	CASSPTASNQPQHF
TRBJ2-7	TRBV12-3/TRBV12-4	CASSTRGSSYEKYF
TRBJ2-1	TRBV6-5	CASSYSEQGEQFF
TRBJ1-6	TRBV13	CASSLGHGGVNSPLHF
TRBJ2-1	TRBV5-1	CASSLGDSNEQFF
TRBJ1-4	TRBV12-3/TRBV12-4	CASSPGTGSEKLFF
TRBJ1-5	TRBV7-8	CASSPTPGGARVNQPQHF
TRBJ1-2	TRBV12-3/TRBV12-4	CASINRGYGYTF
TRBJ2-4	TRBV4-1	CASSPGLAGGLAKNIQYF
TRBJ2-3	TRBV11-2	CASSLVEPHRLTDTQYF
TRBJ1-2	TRBV6-1	CASSAAEGQNYGYTF
TRBJ2-1	TRBV7-2	CASSLPGAYNEQFF
TRBJ1-1	TRBV28	CASSFKGGTEAFF